This TCR beta chain was found in a study of regulatory dendritic cells for organ transplantation. Study results and limitations: Memory CD8+ clonal expansion seemed more limited with regulatory than mature dendritic cells. Naive CD4+ and CD8+ repertoires were highly diverse; memory CD8+ was most oligoclonal. Alloreactive memory CD8+ T cell pools varied considerably between individuals.

Germline CDR1 MNHEY, CDR2 SMNVEV (reference sequence). V lost 5 bases, J lost 0 bases, and 10 bases stayed unmatched. This CDR3 comprises 16 residues. CD4+ or CD8+ T cells were sorted as naive CD45RA+ or memory CD45RO+. A remark on this clone: The antigen is undetermined.

The protocol was immunoSEQ multiplex PCR, while the TCRdb copy is restricted to in-frame clones and leaves out a portion. The sample has tens of thousands of clones, approximately 80% seen once. This rearrangement joins TRBV27 to TRBJ2-7; 7 bases are a match to TRBD1. What was sequenced was naive CD4+ T cells from blood. Indicated subset: CD45RA+ naive T cells. The receptor comes from a human donor in good health. CDR3 sequence: CASSPQQGPRSYEQYF. The CDR3 nucleotides are TGTGCCAGCAGTCCCCAACAGGGGCCCCGCTCCTACGAGCAGTACTTC.